This T cell receptor (beta chain) was captured in a study of cytomegalovirus exposure and HLA in healthy donors. Assay used: immunoSEQ multiplex PCR; TCRdb lists only in-frame clones, some missing. The sample holds some 130,000 clones, approximately 84% seen once. V lost 0 bases to trimming and J lost 1 base, with 7 bases between them. The CDR3 covers 14 residues. The germline gives CDR1 GTSNPN, CDR2 SVGIG (reference sequence). The TCR originated in a man aged 25-45 years in good health and CMV-seropositive. The chain carries TRBV30 and TRBJ2-4; a possible D gene is TRBD1 (6 bases). Input material: PBMCs. The CDR3 DNA is TGTGCCTGGAGTGTACAGGGCGCCAAAAACATTCAGTACTTC. Its translation: CAWSVQGAKNIQYF.